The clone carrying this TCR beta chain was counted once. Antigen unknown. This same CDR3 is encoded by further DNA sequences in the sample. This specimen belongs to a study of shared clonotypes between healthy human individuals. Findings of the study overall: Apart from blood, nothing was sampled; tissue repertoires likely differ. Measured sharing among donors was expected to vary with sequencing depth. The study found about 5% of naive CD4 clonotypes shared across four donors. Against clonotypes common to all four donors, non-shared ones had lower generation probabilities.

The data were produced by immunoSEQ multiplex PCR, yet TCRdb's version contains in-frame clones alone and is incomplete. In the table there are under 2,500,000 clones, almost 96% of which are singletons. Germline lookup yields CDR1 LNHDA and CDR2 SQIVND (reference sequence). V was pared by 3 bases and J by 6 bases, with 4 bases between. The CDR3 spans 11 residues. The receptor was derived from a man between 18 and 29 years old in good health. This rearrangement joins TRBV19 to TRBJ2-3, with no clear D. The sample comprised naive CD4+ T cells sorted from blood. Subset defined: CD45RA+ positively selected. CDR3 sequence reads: CASSMVDTQYF. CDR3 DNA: TGTGCCAGTAGTATGGTCGATACGCAGTATTTT.